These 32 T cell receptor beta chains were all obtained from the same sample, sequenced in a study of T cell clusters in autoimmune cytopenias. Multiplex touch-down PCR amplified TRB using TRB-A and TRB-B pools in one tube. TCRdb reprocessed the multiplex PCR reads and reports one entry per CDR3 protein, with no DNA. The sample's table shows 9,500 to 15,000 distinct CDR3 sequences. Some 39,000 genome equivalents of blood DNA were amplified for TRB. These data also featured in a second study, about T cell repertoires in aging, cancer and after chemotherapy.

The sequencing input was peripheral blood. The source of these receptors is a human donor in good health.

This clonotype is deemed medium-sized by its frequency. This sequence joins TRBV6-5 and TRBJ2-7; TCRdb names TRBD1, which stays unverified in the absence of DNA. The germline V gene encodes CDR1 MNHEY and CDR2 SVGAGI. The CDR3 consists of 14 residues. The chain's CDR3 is CASSEMGTSYEQYF.

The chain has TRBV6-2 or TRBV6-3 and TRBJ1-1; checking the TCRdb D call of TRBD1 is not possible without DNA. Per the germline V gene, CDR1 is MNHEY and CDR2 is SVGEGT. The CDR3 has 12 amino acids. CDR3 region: CASTGQGTEAFF.

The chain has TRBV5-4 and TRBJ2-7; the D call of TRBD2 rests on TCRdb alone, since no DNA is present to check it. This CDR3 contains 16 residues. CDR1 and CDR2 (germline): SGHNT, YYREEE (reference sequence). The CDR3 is CASSLGSGLAAYEQYF.

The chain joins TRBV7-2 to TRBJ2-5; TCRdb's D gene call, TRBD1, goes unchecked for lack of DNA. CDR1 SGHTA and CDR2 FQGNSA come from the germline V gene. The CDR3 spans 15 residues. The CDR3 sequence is CASSPREKASETQYF.

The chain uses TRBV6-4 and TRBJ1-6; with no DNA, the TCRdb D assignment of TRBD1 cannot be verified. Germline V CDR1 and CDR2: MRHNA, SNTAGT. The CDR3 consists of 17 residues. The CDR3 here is CASSPGQGISYNSPLHF.

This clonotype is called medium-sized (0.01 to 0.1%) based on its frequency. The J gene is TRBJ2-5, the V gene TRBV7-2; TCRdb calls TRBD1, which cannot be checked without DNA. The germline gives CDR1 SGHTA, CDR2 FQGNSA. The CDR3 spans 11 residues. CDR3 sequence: CASSNGGTQYF.

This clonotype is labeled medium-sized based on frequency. CDR3 sequence: CASSLGLGEQYF. The chain has TRBV5-5 and TRBJ2-7. There are 12 residues in the CDR3. The V gene's germline CDR1 is SGHKS and CDR2 YYEKEE (reference sequence).

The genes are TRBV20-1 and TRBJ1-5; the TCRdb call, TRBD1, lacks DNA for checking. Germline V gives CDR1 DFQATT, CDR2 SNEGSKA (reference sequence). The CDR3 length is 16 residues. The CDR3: CSAPRDPRGSNQPQHF.

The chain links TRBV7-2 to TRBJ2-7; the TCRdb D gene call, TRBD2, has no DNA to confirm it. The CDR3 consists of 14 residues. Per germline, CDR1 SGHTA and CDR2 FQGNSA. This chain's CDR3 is CASSPPGGSYEQYF. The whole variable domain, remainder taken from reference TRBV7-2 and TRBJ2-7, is GAGVSQSPSNKVTEKGKDVELRCDPISGHTALYWYRQSLGQGLEFLIYFQGNSAPDKSGLPSDRFSAERTGGSVSTLTIQRTQQEDSAVYLCASSPPGGSYEQYFGPGTRLTVT.

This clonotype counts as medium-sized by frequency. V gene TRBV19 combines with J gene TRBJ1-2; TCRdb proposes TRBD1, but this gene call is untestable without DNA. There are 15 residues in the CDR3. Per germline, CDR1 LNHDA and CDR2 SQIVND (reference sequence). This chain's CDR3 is CASSIASTGLYGYTF.

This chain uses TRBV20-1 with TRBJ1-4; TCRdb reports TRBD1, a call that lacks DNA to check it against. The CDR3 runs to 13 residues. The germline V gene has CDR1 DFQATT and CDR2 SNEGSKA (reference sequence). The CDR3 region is CSARTGWDEKLFF.

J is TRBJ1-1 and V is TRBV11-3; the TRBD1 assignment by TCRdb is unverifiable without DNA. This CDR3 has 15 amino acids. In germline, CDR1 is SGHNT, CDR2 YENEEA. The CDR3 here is CASSPWTVGNTEAFF.

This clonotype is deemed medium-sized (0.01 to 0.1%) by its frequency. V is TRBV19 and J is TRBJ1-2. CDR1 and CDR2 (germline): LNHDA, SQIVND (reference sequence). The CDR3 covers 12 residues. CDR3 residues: CASTLGNYGYTF. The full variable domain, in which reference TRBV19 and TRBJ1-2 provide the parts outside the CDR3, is DGGITQSPKYLFRKEGQNVTLSCEQNLNHDAMYWYRQDPGQGLRLIYYSQIVNDFQKGDIAEGYSVSREKKESFPLTVTSAQKNPTAFYLCASTLGNYGYTFGSGTRLTVV.

The CDR3 is CASSEGGGGRRTDTQYF. The chain recombines TRBV6-1 with TRBJ2-3; TCRdb picks TRBD2, but there is no DNA to check that call. Germline V gene data show CDR1 as MNHNS and CDR2 as SASEGT. This CDR3 region has 17 residues.

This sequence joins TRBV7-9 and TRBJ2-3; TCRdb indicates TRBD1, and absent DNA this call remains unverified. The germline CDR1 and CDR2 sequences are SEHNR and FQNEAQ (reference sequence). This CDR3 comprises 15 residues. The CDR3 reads CASSSTGAHTDTQYF.

This CDR3 is CASSPNRYSYSYEQYF. This chain uses TRBV5-6 with TRBJ2-7. This CDR3 spans 16 amino acids. The germline V gene has CDR1 SGHDT and CDR2 YYEEEE.

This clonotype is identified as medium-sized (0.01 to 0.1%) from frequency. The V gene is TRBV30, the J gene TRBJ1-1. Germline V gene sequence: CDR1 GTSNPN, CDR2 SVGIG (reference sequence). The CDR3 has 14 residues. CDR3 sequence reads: CAWSVQSVNTEAFF.

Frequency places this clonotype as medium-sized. The CDR3 loop reads CASSLGHGGYTF. The V gene is TRBV5-6, the J gene TRBJ1-2. The germline V gene encodes CDR1 SGHDT and CDR2 YYEEEE. The CDR3 extends over 12 amino acids.

Here the CDR3 reads CAWSVLMGLEERETQYF. The V and J genes are TRBV30 and TRBJ2-5; TCRdb calls TRBD2, which cannot be checked without DNA. CDR3 length equals 17 residues. CDR1 GTSNPN and CDR2 SVGIG come from the germline V gene (reference sequence).

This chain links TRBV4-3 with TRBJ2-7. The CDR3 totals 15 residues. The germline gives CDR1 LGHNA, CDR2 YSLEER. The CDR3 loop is CASSQSAHRGDEQYF.

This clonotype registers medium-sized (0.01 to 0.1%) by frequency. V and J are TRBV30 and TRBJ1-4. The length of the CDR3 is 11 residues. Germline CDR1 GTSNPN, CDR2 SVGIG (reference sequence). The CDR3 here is CAWGAKGKLFF.

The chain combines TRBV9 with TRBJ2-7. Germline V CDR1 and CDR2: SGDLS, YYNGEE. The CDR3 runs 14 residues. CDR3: CASSVASGSYEQYF. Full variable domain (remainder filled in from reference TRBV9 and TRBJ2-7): DSGVTQTPKHLITATGQRVTLRCSPRSGDLSVYWYQQSLDQGLQFLIQYYNGEERAKGNILERFSAQQFPDLHSELNLSSLELGDSALYFCASSVASGSYEQYFGPGTRLTVT.

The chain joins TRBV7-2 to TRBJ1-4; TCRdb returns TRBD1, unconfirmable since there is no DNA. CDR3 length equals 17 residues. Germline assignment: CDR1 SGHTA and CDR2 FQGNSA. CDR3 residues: CASRLRGQGGSNEKLFF. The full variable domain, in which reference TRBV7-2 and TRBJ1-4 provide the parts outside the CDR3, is GAGVSQSPSNKVTEKGKDVELRCDPISGHTALYWYRQSLGQGLEFLIYFQGNSAPDKSGLPSDRFSAERTGGSVSTLTIQRTQQEDSAVYLCASRLRGQGGSNEKLFFGSGTQLSVL.

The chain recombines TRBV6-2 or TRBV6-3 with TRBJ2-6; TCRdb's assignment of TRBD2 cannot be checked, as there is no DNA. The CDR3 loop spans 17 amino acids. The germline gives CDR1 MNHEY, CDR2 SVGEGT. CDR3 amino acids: CASSKGGGLTGANVLTF.

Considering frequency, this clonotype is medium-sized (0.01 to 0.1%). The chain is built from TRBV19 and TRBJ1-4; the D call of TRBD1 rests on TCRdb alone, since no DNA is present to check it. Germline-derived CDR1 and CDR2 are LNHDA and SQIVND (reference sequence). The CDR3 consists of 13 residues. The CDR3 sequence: CASSPTGVGKLFF.

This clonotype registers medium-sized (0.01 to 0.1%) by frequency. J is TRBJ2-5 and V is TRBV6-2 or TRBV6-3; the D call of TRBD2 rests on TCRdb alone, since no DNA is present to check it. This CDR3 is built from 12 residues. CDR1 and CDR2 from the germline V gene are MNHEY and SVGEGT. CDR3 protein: CASTGRRETQYF.

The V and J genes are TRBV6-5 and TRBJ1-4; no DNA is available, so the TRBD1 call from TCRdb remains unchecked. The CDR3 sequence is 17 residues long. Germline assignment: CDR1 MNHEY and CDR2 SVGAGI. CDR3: CASSYSVTGLGNEKLFF.

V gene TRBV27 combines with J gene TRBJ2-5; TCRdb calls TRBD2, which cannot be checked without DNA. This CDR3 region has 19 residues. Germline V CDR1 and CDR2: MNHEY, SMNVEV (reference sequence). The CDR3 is CASSSLSGGTNWYQETQYF.

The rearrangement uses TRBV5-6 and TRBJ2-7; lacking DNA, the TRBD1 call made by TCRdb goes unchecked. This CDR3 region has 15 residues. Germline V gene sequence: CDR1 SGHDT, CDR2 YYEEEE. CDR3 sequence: CASSFSGTGLYEQYF.

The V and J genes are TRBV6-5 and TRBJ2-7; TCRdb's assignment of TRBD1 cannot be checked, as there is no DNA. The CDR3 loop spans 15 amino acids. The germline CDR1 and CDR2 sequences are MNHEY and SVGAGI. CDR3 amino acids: CASSYLGQEPYEQYF.

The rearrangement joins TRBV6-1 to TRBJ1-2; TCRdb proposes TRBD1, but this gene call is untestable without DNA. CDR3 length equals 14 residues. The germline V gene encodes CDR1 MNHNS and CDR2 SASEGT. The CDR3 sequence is CASSTRDTSLGYTF.

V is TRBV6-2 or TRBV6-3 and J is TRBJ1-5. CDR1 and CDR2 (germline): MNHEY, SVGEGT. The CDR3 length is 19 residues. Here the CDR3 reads CASCSFSARSLSSNQPQHF.